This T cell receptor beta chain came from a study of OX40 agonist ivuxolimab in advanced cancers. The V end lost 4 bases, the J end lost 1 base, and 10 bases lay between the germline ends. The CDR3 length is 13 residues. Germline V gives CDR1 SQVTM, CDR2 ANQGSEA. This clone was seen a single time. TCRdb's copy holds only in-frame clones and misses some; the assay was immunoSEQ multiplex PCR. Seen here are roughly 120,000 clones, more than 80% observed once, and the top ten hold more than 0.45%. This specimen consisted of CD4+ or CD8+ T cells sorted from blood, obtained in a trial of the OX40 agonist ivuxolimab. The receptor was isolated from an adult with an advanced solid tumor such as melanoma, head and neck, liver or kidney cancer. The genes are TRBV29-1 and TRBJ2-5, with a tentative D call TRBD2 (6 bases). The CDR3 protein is CSVGPTSQETQYF. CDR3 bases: TGCAGCGTTGGCCCGACTAGCCAAGAGACCCAGTACTTC.